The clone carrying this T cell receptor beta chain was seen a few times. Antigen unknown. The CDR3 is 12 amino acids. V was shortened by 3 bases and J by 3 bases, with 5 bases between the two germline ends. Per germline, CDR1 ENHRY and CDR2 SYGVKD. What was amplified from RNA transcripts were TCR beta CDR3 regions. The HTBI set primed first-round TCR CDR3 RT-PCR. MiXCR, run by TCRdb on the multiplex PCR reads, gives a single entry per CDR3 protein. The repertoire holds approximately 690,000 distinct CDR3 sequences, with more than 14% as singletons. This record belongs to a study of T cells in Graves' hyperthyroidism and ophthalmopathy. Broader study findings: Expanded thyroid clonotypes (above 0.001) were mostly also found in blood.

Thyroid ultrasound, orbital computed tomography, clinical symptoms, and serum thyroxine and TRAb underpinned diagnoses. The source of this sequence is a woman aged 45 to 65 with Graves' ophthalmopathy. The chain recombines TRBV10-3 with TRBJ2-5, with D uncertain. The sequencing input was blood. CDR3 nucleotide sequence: TGTGCCATCAGTGAAAGGGAAGAGACCCAGTACTTC. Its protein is CAISEREETQYF.